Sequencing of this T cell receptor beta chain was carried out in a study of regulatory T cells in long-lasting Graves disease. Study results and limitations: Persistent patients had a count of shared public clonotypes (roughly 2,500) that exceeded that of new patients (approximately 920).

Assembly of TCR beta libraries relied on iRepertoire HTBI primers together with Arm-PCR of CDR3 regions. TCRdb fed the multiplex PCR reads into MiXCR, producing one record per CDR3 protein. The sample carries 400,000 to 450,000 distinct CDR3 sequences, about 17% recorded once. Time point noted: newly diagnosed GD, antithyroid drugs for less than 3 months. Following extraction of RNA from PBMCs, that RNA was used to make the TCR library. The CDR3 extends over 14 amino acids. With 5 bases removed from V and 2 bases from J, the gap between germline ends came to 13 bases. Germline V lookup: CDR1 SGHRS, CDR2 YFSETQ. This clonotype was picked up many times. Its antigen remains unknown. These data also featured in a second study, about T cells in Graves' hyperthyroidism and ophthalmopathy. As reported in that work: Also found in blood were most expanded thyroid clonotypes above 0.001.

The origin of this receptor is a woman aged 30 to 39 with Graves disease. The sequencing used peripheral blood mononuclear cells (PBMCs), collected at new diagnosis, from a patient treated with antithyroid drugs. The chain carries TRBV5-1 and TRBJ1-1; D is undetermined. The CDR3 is CASRSGLTNTEAFF. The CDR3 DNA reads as TGCGCCAGCAGAAGTGGACTCACCAACACTGAAGCTTTCTTT.